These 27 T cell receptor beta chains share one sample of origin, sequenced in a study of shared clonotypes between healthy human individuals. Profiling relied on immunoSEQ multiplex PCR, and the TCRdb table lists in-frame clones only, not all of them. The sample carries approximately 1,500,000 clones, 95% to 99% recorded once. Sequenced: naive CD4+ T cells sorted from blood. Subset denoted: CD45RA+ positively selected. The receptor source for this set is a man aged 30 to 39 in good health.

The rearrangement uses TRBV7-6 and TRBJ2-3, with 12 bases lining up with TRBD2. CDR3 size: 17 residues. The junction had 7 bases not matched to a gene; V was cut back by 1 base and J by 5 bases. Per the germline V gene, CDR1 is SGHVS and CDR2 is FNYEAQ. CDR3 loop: CASSLVVSTSGRDTQYF. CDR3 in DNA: TGTGCCAGCAGCTTAGTAGTATCGACTAGCGGGAGAGATACGCAGTATTTT.

The CDR3 loop is CAISRLARTYEQYF. CDR3 DNA: TGTGCCATCAGTCGACTAGCGCGGACTTACGAGCAGTACTTC. The gene calls are TRBV10-3 and TRBJ2-7; 8 positions agree with TRBD2. V was clipped by 5 bases and J by 4 bases; unmatched bases: 7. CDR1 and CDR2 (germline): ENHRY, SYGVKD. This CDR3 has 14 residues.

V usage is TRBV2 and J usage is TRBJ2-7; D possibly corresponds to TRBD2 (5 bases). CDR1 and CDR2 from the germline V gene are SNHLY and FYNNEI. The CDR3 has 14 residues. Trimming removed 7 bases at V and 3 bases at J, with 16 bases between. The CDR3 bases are TGTGCCAGCATCGAGCGGCGAACATACTACGAGCAGTACTTC. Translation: CASIERRTYYEQYF.

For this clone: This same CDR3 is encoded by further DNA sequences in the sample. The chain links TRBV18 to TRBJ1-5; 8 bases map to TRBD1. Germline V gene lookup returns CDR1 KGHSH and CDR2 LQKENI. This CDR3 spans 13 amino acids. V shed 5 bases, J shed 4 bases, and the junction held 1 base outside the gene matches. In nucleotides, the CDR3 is TGTGCCAGCTCAGGACAGGGTAATCAGCCCCAGCATTTT. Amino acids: CASSGQGNQPQHF.

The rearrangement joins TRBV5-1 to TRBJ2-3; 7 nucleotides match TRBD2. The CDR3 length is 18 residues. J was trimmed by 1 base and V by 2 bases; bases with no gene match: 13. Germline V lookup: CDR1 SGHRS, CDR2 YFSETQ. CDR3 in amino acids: CASSLERGTLSRTDTQYF. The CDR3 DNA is TGCGCCAGCAGCTTAGAGCGGGGAACACTTTCGCGCACAGATACGCAGTATTTT.

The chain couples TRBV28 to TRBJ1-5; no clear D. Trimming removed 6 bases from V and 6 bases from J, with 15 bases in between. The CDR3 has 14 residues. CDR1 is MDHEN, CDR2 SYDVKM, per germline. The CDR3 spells CASSPNPKGQPQHF. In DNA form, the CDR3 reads TGTGCCAGCAGCCCCAATCCAAAGGGTCAGCCCCAGCATTTT.

In nucleotides, the CDR3 is TGTGCCAGTAGTATCCCCTTTGCGGGGGAGCTGTTTTTT. Residues: CASSIPFAGELFF. The chain uses TRBV19 and TRBJ2-2; unclear D gene. Trimming pared 3 bases from V and 8 bases from J, leaving 10 bases between. This CDR3 contains 13 residues. The germline gives CDR1 LNHDA, CDR2 SQIVND (reference sequence). Variable domain in full (rest from reference TRBV19 and TRBJ2-2): DGGITQSPKYLFRKEGQNVTLSCEQNLNHDAMYWYRQDPGQGLRLIYYSQIVNDFQKGDIAEGYSVSREKKESFPLTVTSAQKNPTAFYLCASSIPFAGELFFGEGSRLTVL.

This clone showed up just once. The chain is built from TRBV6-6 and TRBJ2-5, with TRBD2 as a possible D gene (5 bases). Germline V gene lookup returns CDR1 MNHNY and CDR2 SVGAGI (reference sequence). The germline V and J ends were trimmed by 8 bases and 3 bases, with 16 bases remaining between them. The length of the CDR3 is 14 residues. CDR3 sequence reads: CASRTGYGEETQYF. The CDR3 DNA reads TGTGCCAGCCGTACGGGGTACGGGGAAGAGACCCAGTACTTC.

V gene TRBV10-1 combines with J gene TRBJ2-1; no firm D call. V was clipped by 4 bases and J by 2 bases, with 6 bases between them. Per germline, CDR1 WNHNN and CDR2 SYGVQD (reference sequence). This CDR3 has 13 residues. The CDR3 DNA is TGCGCCAGCAGTGCCGACACCTACAATGAGCAGTTCTTC. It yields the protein CASSADTYNEQFF.

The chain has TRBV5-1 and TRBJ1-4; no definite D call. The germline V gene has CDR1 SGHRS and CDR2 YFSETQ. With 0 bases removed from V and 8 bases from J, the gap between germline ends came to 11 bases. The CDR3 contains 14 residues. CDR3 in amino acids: CASSLARTDEKLFF. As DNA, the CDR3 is TGCGCCAGCAGCTTGGCCCGGACGGACGAAAAACTGTTTTTT.

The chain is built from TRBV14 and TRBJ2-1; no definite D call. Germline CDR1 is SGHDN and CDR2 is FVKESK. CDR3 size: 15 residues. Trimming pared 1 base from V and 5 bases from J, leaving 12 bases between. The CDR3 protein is CASSQGWVEDNEQFF. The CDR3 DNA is TGTGCCAGCAGCCAAGGCTGGGTTGAAGACAATGAGCAGTTCTTC. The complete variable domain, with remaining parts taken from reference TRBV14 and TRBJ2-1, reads EAGVTQFPSHSVIEKGQTVTLRCDPISGHDNLYWYRRVMGKEIKFLLHFVKESKQDESGMPNNRFLAERTGGTYSTLKVQPAELEDSGVYFCASSQGWVEDNEQFFGPGTRLTVL.

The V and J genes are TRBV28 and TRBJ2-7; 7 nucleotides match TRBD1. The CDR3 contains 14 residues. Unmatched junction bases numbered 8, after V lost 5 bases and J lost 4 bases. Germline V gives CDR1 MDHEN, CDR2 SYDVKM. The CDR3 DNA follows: TGTGCCAGCAGTCCCGGGACAGAACTGTACGAGCAGTACTTC. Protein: CASSPGTELYEQYF.

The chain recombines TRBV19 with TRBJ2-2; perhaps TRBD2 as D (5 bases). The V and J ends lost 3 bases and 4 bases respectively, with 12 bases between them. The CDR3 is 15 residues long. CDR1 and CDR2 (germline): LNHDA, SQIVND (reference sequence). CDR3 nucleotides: TGTGCCAGTAGTATCCCGGGAATGGGCACCGGGGAGCTGTTTTTT. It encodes CASSIPGMGTGELFF.

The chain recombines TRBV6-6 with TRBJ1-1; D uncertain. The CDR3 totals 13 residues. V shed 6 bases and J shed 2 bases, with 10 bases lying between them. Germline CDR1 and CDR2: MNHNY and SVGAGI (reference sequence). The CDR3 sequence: CASREDLNTEAFF. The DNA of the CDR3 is TGTGCCAGCAGGGAGGACCTTAACACTGAAGCTTTCTTT.

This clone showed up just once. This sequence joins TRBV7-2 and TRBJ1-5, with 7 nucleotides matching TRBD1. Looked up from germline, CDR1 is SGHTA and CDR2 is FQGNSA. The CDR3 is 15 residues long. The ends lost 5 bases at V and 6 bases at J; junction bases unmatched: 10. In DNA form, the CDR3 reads TGTGCCAGCAGCAGTGACAGGGTGGCTGGTCAGCCCCAGCATTTT. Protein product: CASSSDRVAGQPQHF.

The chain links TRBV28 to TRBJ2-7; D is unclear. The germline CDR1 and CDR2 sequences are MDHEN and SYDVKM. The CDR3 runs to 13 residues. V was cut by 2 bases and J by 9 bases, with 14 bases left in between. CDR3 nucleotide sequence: TGTGCCAGCAGTTTAGCCCTCCCCGGTCCGCAGTACTTC. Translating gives CASSLALPGPQYF.

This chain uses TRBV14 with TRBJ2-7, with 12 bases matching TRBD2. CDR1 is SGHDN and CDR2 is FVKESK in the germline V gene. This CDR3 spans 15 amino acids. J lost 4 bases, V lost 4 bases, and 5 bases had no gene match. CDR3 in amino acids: CASSRRLAGAYEQYF. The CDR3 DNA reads TGTGCCAGCAGCCGCAGACTAGCGGGAGCGTACGAGCAGTACTTC.

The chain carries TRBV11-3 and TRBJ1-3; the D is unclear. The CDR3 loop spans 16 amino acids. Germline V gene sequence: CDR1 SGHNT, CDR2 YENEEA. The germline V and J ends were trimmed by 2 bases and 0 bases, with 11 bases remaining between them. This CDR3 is CASSLPGESSGNTIYF. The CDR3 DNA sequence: TGTGCCAGCAGCTTACCGGGTGAGAGCTCTGGAAACACCATATATTTT.

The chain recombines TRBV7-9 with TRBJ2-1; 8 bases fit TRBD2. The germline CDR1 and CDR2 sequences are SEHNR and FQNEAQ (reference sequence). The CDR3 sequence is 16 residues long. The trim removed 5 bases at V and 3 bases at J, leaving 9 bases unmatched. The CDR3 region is CASSPTIAGSYNEQFF. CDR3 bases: TGTGCCAGCAGCCCAACAATAGCGGGGAGCTACAATGAGCAGTTCTTC.

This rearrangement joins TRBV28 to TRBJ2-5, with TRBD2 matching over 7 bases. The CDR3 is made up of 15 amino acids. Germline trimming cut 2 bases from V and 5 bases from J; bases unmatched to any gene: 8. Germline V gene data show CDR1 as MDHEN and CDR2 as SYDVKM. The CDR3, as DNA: TGTGCCAGCAGTTTAGCGGGGGTCTTTAAGGAGACCCAGTACTTC. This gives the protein CASSLAGVFKETQYF.

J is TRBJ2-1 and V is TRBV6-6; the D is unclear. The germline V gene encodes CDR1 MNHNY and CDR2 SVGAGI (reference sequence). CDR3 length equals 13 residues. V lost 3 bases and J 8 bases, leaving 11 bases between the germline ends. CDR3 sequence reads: CASSYTTTYEQFF. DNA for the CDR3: TGTGCCAGCAGTTATACGACAACCTATGAGCAGTTCTTC.

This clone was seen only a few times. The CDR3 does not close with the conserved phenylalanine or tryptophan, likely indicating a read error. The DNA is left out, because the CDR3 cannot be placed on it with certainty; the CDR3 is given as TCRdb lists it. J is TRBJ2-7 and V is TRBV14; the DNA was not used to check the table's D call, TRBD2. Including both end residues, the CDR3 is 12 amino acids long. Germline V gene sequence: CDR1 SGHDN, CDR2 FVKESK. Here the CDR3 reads CASSHRLAGVII.

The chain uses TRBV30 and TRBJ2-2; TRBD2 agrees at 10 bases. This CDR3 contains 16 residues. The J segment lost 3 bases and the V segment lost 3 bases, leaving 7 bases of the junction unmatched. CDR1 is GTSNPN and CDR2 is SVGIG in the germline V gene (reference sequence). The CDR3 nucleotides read TGTGCCTGGAGCGCCGGACTAGCGGATTACACCGGGGAGCTGTTTTTT. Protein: CAWSAGLADYTGELFF. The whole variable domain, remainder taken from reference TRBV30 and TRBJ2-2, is SQTIHQWPATLVQPVGSPLSLECTVEGTSNPNLYWYRQAAGRGLQLLFYSVGIGQISSEVPQNLSASRPQDRQFILSSKKLLLSDSGFYLCAWSAGLADYTGELFFGEGSRLTVL.

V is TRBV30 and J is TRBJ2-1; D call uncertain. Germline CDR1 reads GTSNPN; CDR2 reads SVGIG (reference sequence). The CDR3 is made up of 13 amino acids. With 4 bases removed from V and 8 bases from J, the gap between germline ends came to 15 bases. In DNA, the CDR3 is TGTGCCTGGAAACCCCGGCGGCCCCATGAGCAGTTCTTC. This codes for CAWKPRRPHEQFF. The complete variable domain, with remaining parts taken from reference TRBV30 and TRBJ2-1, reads SQTIHQWPATLVQPVGSPLSLECTVEGTSNPNLYWYRQAAGRGLQLLFYSVGIGQISSEVPQNLSASRPQDRQFILSSKKLLLSDSGFYLCAWKPRRPHEQFFGPGTRLTVL.

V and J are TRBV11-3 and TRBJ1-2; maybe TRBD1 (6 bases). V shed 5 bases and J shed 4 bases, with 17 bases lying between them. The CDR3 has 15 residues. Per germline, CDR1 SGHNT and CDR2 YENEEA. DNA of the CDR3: TGTGCCAGCAGCATCCACTGGGGGGCTGGCTATGGCTACACCTTC. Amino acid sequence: CASSIHWGAGYGYTF.

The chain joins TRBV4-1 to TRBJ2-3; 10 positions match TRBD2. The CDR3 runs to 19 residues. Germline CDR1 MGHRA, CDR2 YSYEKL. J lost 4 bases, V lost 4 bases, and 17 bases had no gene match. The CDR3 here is CASSRFLAGVELSADTQYF. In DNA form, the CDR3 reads TGCGCCAGCAGCCGTTTCCTAGCGGGAGTTGAGTTATCGGCAGATACGCAGTATTTT.

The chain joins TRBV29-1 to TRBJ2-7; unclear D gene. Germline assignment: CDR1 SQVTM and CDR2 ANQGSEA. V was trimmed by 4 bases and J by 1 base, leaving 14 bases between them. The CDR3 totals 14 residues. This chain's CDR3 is CSVVPGIHSYEQYF. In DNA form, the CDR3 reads TGCAGCGTTGTACCAGGAATCCATTCCTACGAGCAGTACTTC.